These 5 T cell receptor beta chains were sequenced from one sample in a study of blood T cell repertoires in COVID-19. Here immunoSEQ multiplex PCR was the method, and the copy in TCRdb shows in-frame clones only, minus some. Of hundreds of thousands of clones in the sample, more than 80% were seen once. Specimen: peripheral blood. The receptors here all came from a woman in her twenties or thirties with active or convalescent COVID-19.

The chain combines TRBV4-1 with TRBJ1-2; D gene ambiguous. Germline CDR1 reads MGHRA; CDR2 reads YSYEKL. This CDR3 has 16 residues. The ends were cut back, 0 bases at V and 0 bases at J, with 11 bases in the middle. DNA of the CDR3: TGCGCCAGCAGCCAAGATGACGGGTGGGCTAACTATGGCTACACCTTC. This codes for CASSQDDGWANYGYTF.

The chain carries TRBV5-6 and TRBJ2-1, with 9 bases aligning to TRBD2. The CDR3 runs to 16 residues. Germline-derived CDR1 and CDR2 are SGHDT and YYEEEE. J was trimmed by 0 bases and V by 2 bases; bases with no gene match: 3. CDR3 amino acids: CASSLAGGRSYNEQFF. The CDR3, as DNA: TGTGCCAGCAGCTTAGCGGGGGGACGCTCCTACAATGAGCAGTTCTTC.

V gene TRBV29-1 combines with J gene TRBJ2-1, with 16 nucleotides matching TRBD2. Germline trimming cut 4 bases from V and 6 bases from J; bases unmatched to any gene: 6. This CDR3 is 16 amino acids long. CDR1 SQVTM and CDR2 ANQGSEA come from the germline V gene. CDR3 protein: CSVVGTSGRAGNEQFF. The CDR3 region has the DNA TGCAGCGTTGTAGGGACTAGCGGGAGGGCCGGCAATGAGCAGTTCTTC.

CDR3 sequence (DNA): TGTGCCAGCAGCTTAGACGTGCCGGACAACCACTATGGCTACACCTTC. Protein sequence: CASSLDVPDNHYGYTF. The V gene is TRBV7-2, the J gene TRBJ1-2; the D gene is possibly TRBD1 (5 bases). CDR3 length equals 16 residues. From germline, CDR1 is SGHTA and CDR2 FQGNSA. V gave up 1 base and J gave up 3 bases, with 15 bases separating them. Filled out from reference TRBV7-2 and TRBJ1-2, the complete variable domain reads GAGVSQSPSNKVTEKGKDVELRCDPISGHTALYWYRQSLGQGLEFLIYFQGNSAPDKSGLPSDRFSAERTGGSVSTLTIQRTQQEDSAVYLCASSLDVPDNHYGYTFGSGTRLTVV.

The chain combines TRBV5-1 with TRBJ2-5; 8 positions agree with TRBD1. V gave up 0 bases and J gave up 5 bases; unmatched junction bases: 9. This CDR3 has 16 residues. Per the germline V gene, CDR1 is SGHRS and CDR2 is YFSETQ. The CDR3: CASSLEGQAIGETQYF. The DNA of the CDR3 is TGCGCCAGCAGCTTGGAGGGACAGGCTATCGGGGAGACCCAGTACTTC.